This record concerns one TCR beta chain sequence. Losses at the gene ends were 8 bases for V and 4 bases for J; bases not matched to a gene: 18. Germline CDR1 SQVTM, CDR2 ANQGSEA. CDR3 length equals 17 residues. Method: immunoSEQ multiplex PCR; TCRdb's copy keeps in-frame clones and lacks some. The sample lists approximately 63,000 clones, 80% to 95% occurring once. The source of the sample is a study of T cell changes during pregnancy in multiple sclerosis. The gene calls are TRBV29-1 and TRBJ1-2; 11 nucleotides agree with TRBD1. This TCR derives from a female donor in good health, enrolled as a control in a pregnancy study. Sequenced material: peripheral blood, taken in the third trimester of pregnancy. The CDR3 sequence is CSTRLHPGTGGPYGYTF. CDR3 nucleotide sequence: TGCAGCACCCGCTTACATCCCGGGACAGGGGGACCCTATGGCTACACCTTC.